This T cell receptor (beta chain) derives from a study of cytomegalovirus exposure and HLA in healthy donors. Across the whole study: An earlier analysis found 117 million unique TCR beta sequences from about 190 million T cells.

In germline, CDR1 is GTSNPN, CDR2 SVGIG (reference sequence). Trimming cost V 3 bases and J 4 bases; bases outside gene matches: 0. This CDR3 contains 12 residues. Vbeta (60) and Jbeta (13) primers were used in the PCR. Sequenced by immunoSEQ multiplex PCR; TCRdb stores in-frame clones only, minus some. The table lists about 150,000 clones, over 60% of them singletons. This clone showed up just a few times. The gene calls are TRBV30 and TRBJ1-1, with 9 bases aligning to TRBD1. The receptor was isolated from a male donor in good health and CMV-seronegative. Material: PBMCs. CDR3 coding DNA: TGTGCCTGGAGACAGGGGGCCACTGAAGCTTTCTTT. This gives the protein CAWRQGATEAFF.